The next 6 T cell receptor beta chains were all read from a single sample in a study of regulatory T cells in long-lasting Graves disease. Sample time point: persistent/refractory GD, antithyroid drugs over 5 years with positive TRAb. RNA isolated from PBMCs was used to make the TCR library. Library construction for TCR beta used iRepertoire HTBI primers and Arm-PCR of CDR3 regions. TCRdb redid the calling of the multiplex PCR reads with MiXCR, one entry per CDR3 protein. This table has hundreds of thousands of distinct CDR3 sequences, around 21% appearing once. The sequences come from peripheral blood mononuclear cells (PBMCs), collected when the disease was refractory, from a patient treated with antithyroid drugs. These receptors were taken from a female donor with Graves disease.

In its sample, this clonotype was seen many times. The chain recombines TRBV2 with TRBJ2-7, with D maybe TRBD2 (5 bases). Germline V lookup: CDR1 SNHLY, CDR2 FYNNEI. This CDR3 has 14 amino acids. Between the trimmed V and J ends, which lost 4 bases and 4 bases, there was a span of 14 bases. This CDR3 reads CASSGEFGQYEQYF. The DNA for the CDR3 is TGTGCCAGCAGTGGGGAGTTCGGGCAATACGAGCAGTACTTC.

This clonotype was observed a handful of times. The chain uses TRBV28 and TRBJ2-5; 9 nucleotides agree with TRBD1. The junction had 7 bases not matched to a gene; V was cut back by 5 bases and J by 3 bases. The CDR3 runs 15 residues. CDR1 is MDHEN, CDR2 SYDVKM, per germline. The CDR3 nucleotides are TGTGCCAGCAGTCACCGGGACAGGGTAAAAGAGACCCAGTACTTC. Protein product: CASSHRDRVKETQYF.

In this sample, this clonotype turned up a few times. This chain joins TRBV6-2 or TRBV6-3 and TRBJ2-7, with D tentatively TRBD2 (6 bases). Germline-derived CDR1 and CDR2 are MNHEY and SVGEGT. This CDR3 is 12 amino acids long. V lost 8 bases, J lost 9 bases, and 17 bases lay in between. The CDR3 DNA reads TGTGCCAGCGGTACGGGGACCGGGGGGCAGTACTTC. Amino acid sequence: CASGTGTGGQYF.

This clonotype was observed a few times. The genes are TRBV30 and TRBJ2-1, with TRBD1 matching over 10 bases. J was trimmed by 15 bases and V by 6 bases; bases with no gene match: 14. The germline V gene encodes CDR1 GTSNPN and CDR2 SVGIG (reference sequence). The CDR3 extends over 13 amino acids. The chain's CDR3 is CACPGQGNRQPFF. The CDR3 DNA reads TGTGCCTGCCCGGGACAGGGGAATCGGCAGCCGTTCTTC.

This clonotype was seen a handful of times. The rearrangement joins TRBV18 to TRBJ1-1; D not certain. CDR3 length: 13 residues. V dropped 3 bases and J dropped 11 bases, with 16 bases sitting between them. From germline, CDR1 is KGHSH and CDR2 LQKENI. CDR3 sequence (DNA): TGTGCCAGCTCACCTCCAGGCGATCTATGGGCTTTCTTT. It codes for CASSPPGDLWAFF. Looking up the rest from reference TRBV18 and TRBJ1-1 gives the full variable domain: NAGVMQNPRHLVRRRGQEARLRCSPMKGHSHVYWYRQLPEEGLKFMVYLQKENIIDESGMPKERFSAEFPKEGPSILRIQQVVRGDSAAYFCASSPPGDLWAFFGQGTRLTVV.

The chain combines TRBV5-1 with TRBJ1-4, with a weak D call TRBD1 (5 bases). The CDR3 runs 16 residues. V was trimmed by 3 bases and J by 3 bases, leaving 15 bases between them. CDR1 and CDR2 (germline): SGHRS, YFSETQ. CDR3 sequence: CASSSLGGLSNEKLFF. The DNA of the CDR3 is TGCGCCAGCAGCTCCCTGGGGGGGTTGTCTAATGAAAAACTGTTTTTT. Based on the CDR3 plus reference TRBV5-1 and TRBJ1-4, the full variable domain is KAGVTQTPRYLIKTRGQQVTLSCSPISGHRSVSWYQQTPGQGLQFLFEYFSETQRNKGNFPGRFSGRQFSNSRSEMNVSTLELGDSALYLCASSSLGGLSNEKLFFGSGTQLSVL.